This T cell receptor (beta chain) was found in a study of patients and donors after allogeneic stem cell transplantation. TCRdb used MiXCR to reprocess the RT-PCR reads, holding one entry per CDR3 protein. The sample holds under 95,000 distinct CDR3 sequences, approximately 5% seen once. This clonotype was counted between two and nine times. The CDR3 contains 12 residues. CDR1 is MNHEY and CDR2 is SMNVEV in the germline V gene (reference sequence). With 10 bases removed from V and 8 bases from J, the gap between germline ends came to 17 bases. The sequence came from a human donor who was either an allogeneic HSCT recipient or a stem cell or donor lymphocyte infusion donor (not recorded which). It is not recorded whose cells these are; they may come from a transplant donor. The chain couples TRBV27 to TRBJ1-2; perhaps TRBD1 as D (6 bases). Sample: blood, either unsorted or a sorted T cell fraction (not recorded which). The CDR3 nucleotides are TGTGCCACAGGGAGTATGGGGGGCGGCTACACCTTC. Translation gives CATGSMGGGYTF.